The T cell receptor beta chain under discussion was sequenced for a study of CD8+CD57+ T cells in acquired aplastic anemia. Overall study context: Sorting CD4+ and CD8+ cells gave DNA averaging approximately 3 ug. Study-wide results and caveats: Controls did not differ significantly from patients in CD8+ Simpson's diversity.

V lost 5 bases to trimming and J lost 0 bases, with 11 bases between them. This CDR3 has 14 amino acids. Germline assignment: CDR1 SGHRS and CDR2 YFSETQ. TCR beta VDJ and CDR3 profiles were obtained from a genomic DNA template. TCRdb used MiXCR to reprocess the reads, holding one entry per CDR3 protein. Of roughly 64,000 distinct CDR3 sequences in the sample, less than 65% are singletons; the top ten hold about 2.5%. Notes on this clonotype: What it binds is not known.

The material sequenced was sorted CD4+, CD8+, or CD8+CD57+ T cells (not recorded which) from PBMCs. This sequence joins TRBV5-1 and TRBJ1-1; the D is unclear. The origin of this receptor is a human donor in good health, serving as a control. The DNA for the CDR3 is TGCGCCAGCAGTCATGGAGGAGTGAACACTGAAGCTTTCTTT. Amino acids: CASSHGGVNTEAFF.